The 15 T cell receptor beta chains reported below all come from one sample, sequenced in a study of CD4+ T cells in melanoma (dated by TCRdb to about 2022). The protocol used for the library was the immunoSEQ multiplex PCR assay. TCRdb holds this immuneACCESS table with in-frame rearrangements only. Some clones are missing; in checked studies, unresolved V genes explain under half, and the rest has no known cause. For this sample there are about 110,000 clones; 92% appear just once. The ten largest clones add up to roughly 3.1% of the sample. Source material: peripheral blood. These receptors were obtained from a human donor with melanoma.

V and J are TRBV11-2 and TRBJ2-2; D is undetermined. Germline lookup yields CDR1 SGHAT and CDR2 FQNNGV. Deletions cut 1 base from V and 5 bases from J, with 17 bases between. This CDR3 contains 17 residues. CDR3 residues: CASSLGPPRQQTGELFF. Here the CDR3 DNA reads TGTGCCAGCAGCTTAGGTCCCCCGAGGCAGCAGACCGGGGAGCTGTTTTTT.

The chain has TRBV10-1 and TRBJ2-2; the match to TRBD1 covers 11 bases. This CDR3 region has 19 residues. Germline-derived CDR1 and CDR2 are WNHNN and SYGVQD (reference sequence). V shed 6 bases and J 2 bases; nucleotides not matched to a gene: 14. CDR3 in amino acids: CASRHDRDRGEDNTGELFF. CDR3 DNA: TGCGCCAGCAGACATGACCGGGACAGGGGGGAAGATAACACCGGGGAGCTGTTTTTT.

The rearrangement links TRBV6-6 to TRBJ2-5, with TRBD2 matching 11 bases. Germline V gives CDR1 MNHNY, CDR2 SVGAGI (reference sequence). The J segment lost 3 bases and the V segment lost 4 bases, leaving 4 bases of the junction unmatched. CDR3 length: 15 residues. This CDR3 is CASSSLSGGEETQYF. The CDR3 nucleotides read TGTGCCAGCAGTTCTCTTAGCGGGGGGGAAGAGACCCAGTACTTC.

The rearrangement joins TRBV7-9 to TRBJ1-2, with TRBD1 identical over 9 bases. Trimming removed 5 bases from V and 6 bases from J; junction bases left unmatched: 4. CDR3 size: 13 residues. Germline V CDR1 and CDR2: SEHNR, FQNEAQ (reference sequence). The CDR3 sequence: CASSTGGAHGYTF. CDR3 nucleotide sequence: TGTGCCAGCAGCACAGGGGGCGCCCATGGCTACACCTTC.

This rearrangement joins TRBV19 to TRBJ2-6; weak D call: TRBD1 (6 bases). CDR1 is LNHDA, CDR2 SQIVND, per germline (reference sequence). V was pared by 7 bases and J by 4 bases, with 14 bases between. The CDR3 consists of 15 residues. The CDR3 reads CASTPTGSGANVLTF. CDR3 in DNA: TGTGCCAGTACCCCAACAGGGTCCGGGGCCAACGTCCTGACTTTC.

The chain uses TRBV5-1 and TRBJ2-3; weak D call: TRBD1 (6 bases). The germline V gene has CDR1 SGHRS and CDR2 YFSETQ. V was cut by 0 bases and J by 2 bases, with 10 bases left in between. This CDR3 comprises 15 residues. Here the CDR3 reads CASSLEGEFTDTQYF. The CDR3 region has the DNA TGCGCCAGCAGCTTGGAGGGGGAGTTCACAGATACGCAGTATTTT.

The V call is TRBV5-1, the J call TRBJ1-2; 11 nucleotides match TRBD1. V was pared by 4 bases and J by 4 bases, with 9 bases of the junction left unmatched. Looked up from germline, CDR1 is SGHRS and CDR2 is YFSETQ. This CDR3 comprises 16 residues. The CDR3 region is CASSPVGTGGSYGYTF. The CDR3 DNA is TGCGCCAGCAGCCCGGTGGGGACAGGGGGAAGCTATGGCTACACCTTC.

The gene calls are TRBV4-3 and TRBJ2-7; weak D call: TRBD2 (5 bases). The germline V and J ends were trimmed by 0 bases and 4 bases, with 16 bases remaining between them. The CDR3 sequence is 16 residues long. Germline lookup yields CDR1 LGHNA and CDR2 YSLEER. The CDR3 nucleotides read TGCGCCAGCAGCCAAGATGGGCGGGCTCACATGTACGAGCAGTACTTC. It specifies CASSQDGRAHMYEQYF.

The V call is TRBV7-2, the J call TRBJ2-7; the D call may be TRBD1 or TRBD2 (5 bases each). The germline CDR1 and CDR2 sequences are SGHTA and FQGNSA. Between the trimmed V and J ends, which lost 1 base and 4 bases, there was a span of 11 bases. CDR3 length: 14 amino acids. The CDR3 sequence is CASSLGGSKYEQYF. In DNA, the CDR3 is TGTGCCAGCAGCTTAGGGGGGAGTAAGTACGAGCAGTACTTC.

This chain joins TRBV6-1 and TRBJ2-5, with a tentative D call TRBD2 (6 bases). This CDR3 contains 13 residues. Trimming took off 7 bases at V and 9 bases at J, with 18 bases between the two ends. Germline V gene lookup returns CDR1 MNHNS and CDR2 SASEGT. The CDR3 here is CASTPTRKVAQYF. CDR3 nucleotides: TGTGCCAGCACCCCGACTAGAAAAGTTGCCCAGTACTTC.

This rearrangement joins TRBV4-1 to TRBJ2-7; 10 nucleotides agree with TRBD2. Germline assignment: CDR1 MGHRA and CDR2 YSYEKL. The J segment lost 1 base and the V segment lost 1 base, leaving 4 bases of the junction unmatched. CDR3 length: 16 amino acids. As DNA, the CDR3 is TGCGCCAGCAGCCAAGTCGCTAGCGGGGGTTCCTACGAGCAGTACTTC. Translating gives CASSQVASGGSYEQYF.

The gene calls are TRBV2 and TRBJ1-2; 9 bases match TRBD1. The CDR3 contains 12 residues. Germline-derived CDR1 and CDR2 are SNHLY and FYNNEI. Trimming removed 7 bases from V and 6 bases from J; junction bases left unmatched: 3. The CDR3 loop is CASTRQGDGYTF. DNA of the CDR3: TGTGCCAGCACCAGACAGGGGGATGGCTACACCTTC.

J is TRBJ2-3 and V is TRBV7-6; no firm D call. Trimming removed 1 base at V and 4 bases at J, with 12 bases between. The germline gives CDR1 SGHVS, CDR2 FNYEAQ. The length of the CDR3 is 15 residues. The CDR3 here is CASSLGTEKADTQYF. CDR3 nucleotide sequence: TGTGCCAGCAGCTTAGGAACAGAGAAAGCAGATACGCAGTATTTT.

The rearrangement joins TRBV5-6 to TRBJ1-3; D might be TRBD1 (5 bases). This CDR3 has 18 amino acids. The V end was cut by 3 bases, the J end by 4 bases, with 23 bases between. Germline V gene lookup returns CDR1 SGHDT and CDR2 YYEEEE. The CDR3 nucleotides read TGTGCCAGCAGCTACCGAGGGACGACCGGGGCCTCAGGAAACACCATATATTTT. This sequence encodes CASSYRGTTGASGNTIYF.

This chain uses TRBV7-2 with TRBJ1-1; the D gene is possibly TRBD1 (5 bases). V lost 3 bases and J 10 bases, leaving 15 bases between the germline ends. Germline loops: CDR1 SGHTA, CDR2 FQGNSA. The CDR3 runs to 13 residues. CDR3 amino acids: CASSFGQGSGAFF. CDR3 nucleotide sequence: TGTGCCAGCAGCTTTGGGCAGGGTAGTGGAGCTTTCTTT.